The following is a T cell receptor (beta chain) sequence with its context. Its target is not known. The data stem from a study of PD-L1 blockade in urothelial cancer. Across the study: About nine tenths of the roughly 30 patients were men who had bladder-origin urothelial cancer. Analysis of the blood was performed 3 weeks (second dose) and 6 weeks after treatment start. Overall study results and limits: Having blood TCR clonality under the median before treatment predicted better survival.

The germline gives CDR1 MNHEY, CDR2 SVGAGI. The ends lost 2 bases at V and 5 bases at J; junction bases unmatched: 8. This CDR3 has 15 residues. PCRs each included synthetic TCR analog templates spiked in. Only in-frame clones appear in the TCRdb table, and some are missing; sequencing was by immunoSEQ multiplex PCR. The profile covers tens of thousands of clones, with roughly three quarters appearing a single time and approximately 3.5% taken by the ten largest. The time point is: peripheral blood 6 weeks after treatment start. V usage is TRBV6-5 and J usage is TRBJ2-7; 8 bases line up with TRBD2. The sequences come from PBMCs, collected around atezolizumab (anti-PD-L1) treatment. The clonotype comes from a man between 65 and 85 years old with urothelial cancer. The CDR3 here is CASSYAKAGADEQYF. CDR3 bases: TGTGCCAGCAGTTACGCGAAAGCGGGAGCGGACGAGCAGTACTTC.